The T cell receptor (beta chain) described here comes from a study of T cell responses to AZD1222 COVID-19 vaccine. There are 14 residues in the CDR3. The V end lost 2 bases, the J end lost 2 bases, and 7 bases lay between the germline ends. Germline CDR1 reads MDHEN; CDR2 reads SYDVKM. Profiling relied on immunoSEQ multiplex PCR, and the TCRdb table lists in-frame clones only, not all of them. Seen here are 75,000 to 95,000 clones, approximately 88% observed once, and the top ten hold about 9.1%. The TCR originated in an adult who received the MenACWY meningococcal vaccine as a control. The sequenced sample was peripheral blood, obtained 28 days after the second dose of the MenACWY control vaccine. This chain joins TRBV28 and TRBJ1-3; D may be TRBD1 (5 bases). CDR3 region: CASSLGRAGNTIYF. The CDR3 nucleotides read TGTGCCAGCAGTTTAGGCAGGGCTGGAAACACCATATATTTT.